This T cell receptor beta chain was found in a study of blood T cell repertoires in COVID-19. This clone was detected only once. This CDR3 comprises 14 residues. Germline lookup yields CDR1 SGHRS and CDR2 YFSETQ. V lost 2 bases and J 2 bases, leaving 9 bases between the germline ends. The data were produced by immunoSEQ multiplex PCR, yet TCRdb's version contains in-frame clones alone and is incomplete. Of fewer than 150,000 clones listed, 75% to 85% are singletons. The chain has TRBV5-1 and TRBJ2-3; TRBD1 might be the D (6 bases). Sequencing used peripheral blood. The source of this sequence is a woman aged 80 or older with acute or convalescent COVID-19. The CDR3 region has the DNA TGCGCCAGCAGCTTTCGACAGGTCACAGATACGCAGTATTTT. It is translated as CASSFRQVTDTQYF.